What follows are 21 T cell receptor beta chains derived from one specimen sequenced in a study of CD8+ T cells in alopecia areata. RNA was isolated and reverse transcribed to cDNA, the sequencing template. Produced via immunoSEQ multiplex PCR; TCRdb's table is partial and in-frame only. The data show about 200,000 clones, roughly three fifths seen once. Sample treatment: oral pan-JAK inhibitor, 5-10 mg twice daily. This sample comprised CD4+ T cells sorted from blood, obtained at week 4, from a patient treated with tofacitinib. The source of these receptors is a human donor with alopecia areata.

This chain connects TRBV4-1 to TRBJ2-3; D not resolved. This CDR3 is 14 amino acids long. Per germline, CDR1 MGHRA and CDR2 YSYEKL. Trimming pared 1 base from V and 4 bases from J, leaving 9 bases between. In DNA form, the CDR3 reads TGCGCCAGCAGCCAAGGGCATGTGGCAGATACGCAGTATTTT. As protein: CASSQGHVADTQYF.

In regard to this clone: Other DNA sequences in this sample translate to the same CDR3. The chain has TRBV5-1 and TRBJ2-6; 7 bases are a match to TRBD1. The germline V gene encodes CDR1 SGHRS and CDR2 YFSETQ. This CDR3 has 15 amino acids. The J segment lost 0 bases and the V segment lost 4 bases, leaving 1 base of the junction unmatched. As DNA, the CDR3 is TGCGCCAGCAGCCGGGACAGCTCTGGGGCCAACGTCCTGACTTTC. It is translated as CASSRDSSGANVLTF. Complete variable domain (other parts from reference TRBV5-1 and TRBJ2-6): KAGVTQTPRYLIKTRGQQVTLSCSPISGHRSVSWYQQTPGQGLQFLFEYFSETQRNKGNFPGRFSGRQFSNSRSEMNVSTLELGDSALYLCASSRDSSGANVLTFGAGSRLTVL.

This clone was recorded a few times. The rearrangement links TRBV11-2 to TRBJ2-3; perhaps TRBD2 as D (6 bases). The CDR3 consists of 15 residues. Trimming pared 3 bases from V and 2 bases from J, leaving 12 bases between. Germline assignment: CDR1 SGHAT and CDR2 FQNNGV. In DNA form, the CDR3 reads TGTGCCAGCAGCTTTAGCGGATCTTACACAGATACGCAGTATTTT. It is translated as CASSFSGSYTDTQYF.

This chain connects TRBV5-6 to TRBJ1-4; no clear D. Trimming left V 0 bases short and J 10 bases short, with 4 bases between. This CDR3 is built from 11 residues. Germline CDR1 and CDR2: SGHDT and YYEEEE. The CDR3 spells CASSLEGKLFF. The CDR3, as DNA: TGTGCCAGCAGCTTGGAGGGAAAACTGTTTTTT.

The rearrangement joins TRBV7-9 to TRBJ2-3, with 11 nucleotides matching TRBD1. The CDR3 contains 17 residues. Germline V gene lookup returns CDR1 SEHNR and CDR2 FQNEAQ (reference sequence). V lost 5 bases and J lost 0; bases outside the gene matches: 7. CDR3 amino acids: CASSNRGDRGSTDTQYF. The DNA for the CDR3 is TGTGCCAGCAGCAACCGAGGGGACAGGGGGAGCACAGATACGCAGTATTTT. Full variable domain (outside the CDR3, taken from reference TRBV7-9 and TRBJ2-3): DTGVSQNPRHKITKRGQNVTFRCDPISEHNRLYWYRQTLGQGPEFLTYFQNEAQLEKSRLLSDRFSAERPKGSFSTLEIQRTEQGDSAMYLCASSNRGDRGSTDTQYFGPGTRLTVL.

The chain has TRBV19 and TRBJ2-5; D perhaps matches TRBD2 (5 bases). The germline CDR1 and CDR2 sequences are LNHDA and SQIVND (reference sequence). The CDR3 contains 13 residues. Between the trimmed V and J ends, which lost 3 bases and 5 bases, there was a span of 10 bases. This CDR3 is CASSIGIGETQYF. Written as DNA, the CDR3 is TGTGCCAGTAGTATCGGGATTGGGGAGACCCAGTACTTC.

The chain employs TRBV28 and TRBJ2-7, with a weak D call TRBD1 (7 bases). The CDR3 sequence is 12 residues long. Per germline, CDR1 MDHEN and CDR2 SYDVKM. V lost 4 bases to trimming and J lost 8 bases, with 12 bases between them. The chain's CDR3 is CASSSGGRKQYF. The CDR3 bases are TGTGCCAGCAGTTCAGGGGGGAGAAAGCAGTACTTC.

This clone has a handful of counts. The genes are TRBV19 and TRBJ1-2; D possibly corresponds to TRBD1 (5 bases). CDR3 length equals 10 residues. Germline CDR1 and CDR2: LNHDA and SQIVND (reference sequence). The germline V and J ends were trimmed by 7 bases and 6 bases, with 6 bases remaining between them. The CDR3 spells CASTGNGYTF. CDR3 coding DNA: TGTGCCAGTACAGGGAATGGCTACACCTTC.

The chain uses TRBV10-3 and TRBJ2-1, with a possible D match to TRBD2 (5 bases). The CDR3 runs to 12 residues. V was trimmed by 6 bases and J by 5 bases, leaving 8 bases between them. The germline V gene encodes CDR1 ENHRY and CDR2 SYGVKD. The CDR3 bases are TGTGCCATCAGGACGGGGAACAATGAGCAGTTCTTC. It is translated as CAIRTGNNEQFF.

This chain connects TRBV29-1 to TRBJ2-5; 8 positions match TRBD1. V was pared by 5 bases and J by 5 bases, with 7 bases of the junction left unmatched. Germline V gene lookup returns CDR1 SQVTM and CDR2 ANQGSEA. This CDR3 is built from 13 residues. CDR3 loop: CSVQHGTGETQYF. In DNA, the CDR3 is TGCAGCGTTCAGCATGGGACAGGCGAGACCCAGTACTTC.

The gene calls are TRBV19 and TRBJ1-2; no reliable D call. V lost 3 bases and J 2 bases, leaving 19 bases between the germline ends. CDR1 and CDR2 from the germline V gene are LNHDA and SQIVND (reference sequence). CDR3 length: 17 residues. The CDR3 here is CASSIVGRSSANYGYTF. The CDR3, as DNA: TGTGCCAGTAGTATCGTCGGCAGGTCGTCAGCCAACTATGGCTACACCTTC.

The chain uses TRBV4-2 and TRBJ2-7, with D tentatively TRBD2 (6 bases). CDR3 length: 17 amino acids. CDR1 is LGHNA and CDR2 is YNFKEQ in the germline V gene. Between the trimmed V and J ends, which lost 3 bases and 6 bases, there was a span of 24 bases. The CDR3 here is CASSHSTGGAGYGEQYF. For the CDR3, the DNA is TGTGCCAGCAGCCATTCGACTGGCGGGGCCGGGTATGGCGAGCAGTACTTC.

Concerning this clone: Other DNA variants within this sample encode the same CDR3. The CDR3 here is CSARDNEQFF. The CDR3 region has the DNA TGCAGTGCTCGCGACAATGAGCAGTTCTTC. The chain employs TRBV20-1 and TRBJ2-1; D not resolved. The CDR3 covers 10 residues. Trimming removed 5 bases from V and 5 bases from J, with 4 bases in between. Germline loops: CDR1 DFQATT, CDR2 SNEGSKA (reference sequence).

The chain joins TRBV4-2 to TRBJ1-1, with a weak D call TRBD1 (5 bases). The V end lost 0 bases, the J end lost 4 bases, and 21 bases lay between the germline ends. CDR1 is LGHNA, CDR2 YNFKEQ, per germline. The CDR3 length is 18 residues. CDR3 region: CASSQDQIAGPTGTEAFF. CDR3 bases: TGTGCCAGCAGCCAAGATCAGATTGCGGGGCCGACTGGCACTGAAGCTTTCTTT.

The chain combines TRBV30 with TRBJ1-2; tentative D call: TRBD1 (6 bases). CDR3 length: 15 amino acids. V lost 3 bases and J lost 4, with 18 bases in between. The germline gives CDR1 GTSNPN, CDR2 SVGIG (reference sequence). CDR3 region: CAWSYRVPRGYGYTF. CDR3 DNA: TGTGCCTGGAGCTACAGGGTTCCAAGGGGCTATGGCTACACCTTC.

V gene TRBV29-1 combines with J gene TRBJ2-1; weak D call: TRBD1 (6 bases). From germline, CDR1 is SQVTM and CDR2 ANQGSEA. The CDR3 is 14 amino acids. V shed 4 bases and J shed 7 bases, with 17 bases lying between them. CDR3 region: CSVAGRQVRNEQFF. The CDR3 DNA reads TGCAGCGTTGCGGGAAGACAGGTTAGGAATGAGCAGTTCTTC.

The genes are TRBV29-1 and TRBJ1-2, with TRBD1 matching over 12 bases. Germline V gives CDR1 SQVTM, CDR2 ANQGSEA. The CDR3 covers 14 residues. Trimming at V came to 7 bases and at J to 7 bases, leaving 10 bases not matched to a gene. The CDR3 bases are TGCAGCGACCTTGGGGACAGGGGGCTAATTGGCTACACCTTC. Protein: CSDLGDRGLIGYTF.

Concerning this clone itself: Lacking the conserved final phenylalanine or tryptophan, this CDR3 likely reflects a read error. Because the CDR3's place on the DNA is in doubt, the DNA is left out and the CDR3 is given as listed by TCRdb. This sequence joins TRBV30 and TRBJ1-2. With termini counted, the CDR3 has 11 amino acids. Germline V gives CDR1 GTSNPN, CDR2 SVGIG (reference sequence). CDR3 loop: CAWSVRGPTAI.

DNA of the CDR3: TGTGCCAGCAGCTTAGTAAGGGCGGGGTATGAGCAGTTCTTC. It encodes CASSLVRAGYEQFF. V usage is TRBV7-2 and J usage is TRBJ2-1; the D gene is possibly TRBD2 (6 bases). Germline CDR1 SGHTA, CDR2 FQGNSA. The CDR3 spans 14 residues. The V end lost 1 base, the J end lost 8 bases, and 12 bases lay between the germline ends.

A few counts support this clone. The chain recombines TRBV29-1 with TRBJ2-1, with D possibly TRBD1 on 5 matching bases. The V end was cut by 4 bases, the J end by 3 bases, with 7 bases between. The CDR3 has 12 residues. The germline gives CDR1 SQVTM, CDR2 ANQGSEA. CDR3 sequence (DNA): TGCAGCGTTGCTACAGGCTACAATGAGCAGTTCTTC. This sequence encodes CSVATGYNEQFF.

The chain combines TRBV6-1 with TRBJ2-1; 9 bases are shared with TRBD2. The CDR3 runs to 14 residues. The germline gives CDR1 MNHNS, CDR2 SASEGT. V lost 10 bases to trimming and J lost 8 bases; unmatched junction nucleotides: 12. The CDR3 reads CATSRLADGDEQFF. The CDR3 DNA reads as TGTGCCACCTCTAGACTAGCGGATGGCGATGAGCAGTTCTTC.